This T cell receptor beta chain was sequenced in a study of chemoradiotherapy in HPV16-positive cancers. The CDR3 has 15 amino acids. The V gene lost 5 bases and the J gene lost 7 bases, with 18 bases spanning the gap. In germline, CDR1 is LNHDA, CDR2 SQIVND (reference sequence). Produced via immunoSEQ multiplex PCR; TCRdb's table is partial and in-frame only. The table shows some 28,000 clones, with roughly 80% occurring only once. This sequence joins TRBV19 and TRBJ1-5, with D possibly TRBD1 on 5 matching bases. The sample in question was blood, obtained from a patient who underwent chemoradiotherapy. This clonotype originated in a human donor with HPV-associated anogenital cancer. This CDR3 is CASSWGTQGAQPQHF. CDR3 nucleotide sequence: TGTGCCAGTAGTTGGGGCACGCAGGGTGCCCAGCCCCAGCATTTT.